This record covers a single T cell receptor beta chain. This clonotype has just a few counts. Its target antigen remains unknown. Base qualities are not recorded, but no much larger clone differs from it by a single base. The run used an Illumina HiSeq 2000. TCR beta chain libraries were generated by multiplex PCR amplification. High-throughput sequencing was used to analyze the amplified TCR beta chain products. The public sequencing data were trimmed at Q25 with fastp and processed into clonotypes with MiXCR by TCRdb, which kept only in-frame beta chains. Identical CDR3 protein sequences are pooled into one entry, listed with their most common genes and DNA. This sample lists about 150,000 distinct CDR3 sequences; approximately 20% were detected once. The ten largest clones add up to roughly 2.5% of the sample. This specimen comes from a study of breast tumors, draining lymph nodes, adjacent tissues (dated by TCRdb to 2016 to 2017). With respect to the entire study: The study compared TCR beta repertoires across tumor, adjacent nontumor tissue and axillary lymph nodes from breast cancer patients. The study aimed to assess the relationships and possible T-cell exchange between tumor, surrounding tissue and draining lymph node repertoires in human breast cancer. Findings and caveats that apply to the study as a whole: The similarity between tumor and nontumor tissue repertoires was significantly greater in luminal-like breast cancer than in basal-like breast cancer. Tumors showed preferential V and J gene usage, and their T-cell repertoire diversity fell below that of lymph nodes yet above that of nontumor tissue. The conclusion that tumor T cells originate in lymph nodes was framed as consistent with a hypothesis rather than directly demonstrated. A scenario in which most tumor T cells derive from the lymph node and then expand within tumor tissue was judged to be consistent with the data.

Cut back by 4 bases and 8 bases, the V and J ends lie 18 bases apart. Including cysteine and phenylalanine, the CDR3 has 15 amino acids. Of all the DNA, just the CDR3 is kept, 45 bases in frame from base 1. CDR1 and CDR2, per the germline V gene (reference sequence), are LGHDT and YNNKEL. Lymph node samples came from the axillary draining lymph nodes of breast cancer patients. The receptor chain draws on TRBV3-1 and TRBJ2-1, with a tentative D call of TRBD1 or TRBD2, each matching 7 bases. The sample consisted of axillary lymph node tissue. This TCR came from a female donor with breast cancer. Some clones in this sample may be carry-over from other donors' samples. The bases read TGTGCCAGCAGCCTAGGCGGGGGAGGGGGCGATGAGCAGTTCTTC. This gives the protein CASSLGGGGGDEQFF.